Reported below is one T cell receptor beta chain. Antigen specificity is unknown. This clone may be a read error of a much larger clone one base away. No cell fractionation was done, so the repertoire covers all unsorted peripheral blood T cells. This record belongs to a study of HIV-infected patients and healthy controls. General study points: During therapy, HIV-associated CDR3s fell significantly in frequency, while CMV-associated CDR3s did not change significantly.

Around 450 ng RNA was reverse transcribed with alpha and beta constant-region primers. Separate chain-specific third strand synthesis with multiplexing indices produced the alpha and beta libraries. TCRdb used MiXCR to reprocess the 5' RACE reads, holding one entry per CDR3 protein. Among 4,400 or so distinct CDR3 sequences, about 8% were seen once, and the ten largest hold about 29%. This CDR3 has 15 amino acids. Germline V gives CDR1 KGHSH, CDR2 LQKENI. The chain recombines TRBV18 with TRBJ2-7; D tentatively fits TRBD1 or TRBD2 (5 bases each). This material consisted of blood, taken before antiretroviral therapy. This TCR came from an adult with HIV infection. CDR3 protein: CVSSPGARDPYEQYF. The CDR3 DNA is TGTGTCAGCTCCCCAGGTGCTAGGGACCCCTACGAGCAGTACTTC.